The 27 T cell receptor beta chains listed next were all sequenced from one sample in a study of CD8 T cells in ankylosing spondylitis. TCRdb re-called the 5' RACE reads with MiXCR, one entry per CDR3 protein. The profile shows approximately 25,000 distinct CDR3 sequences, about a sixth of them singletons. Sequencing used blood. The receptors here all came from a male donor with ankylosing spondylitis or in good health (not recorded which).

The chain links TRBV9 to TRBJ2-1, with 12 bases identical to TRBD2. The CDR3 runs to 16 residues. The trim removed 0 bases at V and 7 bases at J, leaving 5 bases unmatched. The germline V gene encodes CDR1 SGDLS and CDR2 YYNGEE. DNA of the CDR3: TGTGCCAGCAGCGTAGCTAGCGGGGGGGTATGGAATGAGCAGTTCTTC. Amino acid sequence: CASSVASGGVWNEQFF.

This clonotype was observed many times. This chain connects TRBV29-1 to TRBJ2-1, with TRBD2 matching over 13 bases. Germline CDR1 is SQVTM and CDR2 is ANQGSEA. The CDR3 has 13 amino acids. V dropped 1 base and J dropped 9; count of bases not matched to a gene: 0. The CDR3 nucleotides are TGCAGCGTTGAAGGACTAGCGGGAGGTGAGCAGTTCTTC. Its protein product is CSVEGLAGGEQFF.

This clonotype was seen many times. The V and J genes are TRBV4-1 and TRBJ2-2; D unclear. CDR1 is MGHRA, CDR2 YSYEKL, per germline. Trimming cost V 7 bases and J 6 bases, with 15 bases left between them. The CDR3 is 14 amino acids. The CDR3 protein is CASTPKPGAGELFF. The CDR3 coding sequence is TGCGCCAGCACCCCAAAACCGGGCGCCGGGGAGCTGTTTTTT.

The CDR3 nucleotides read TGTGCCAGCAGTCCTGGACAGGGGTTTATTGAAGCTTTCTTT. It codes for CASSPGQGFIEAFF. The chain couples TRBV12-3 or TRBV12-4 to TRBJ1-1; 9 bases fit TRBD1. The junction had 8 bases not matched to a gene; V was cut back by 5 bases and J by 7 bases. This CDR3 spans 14 amino acids.

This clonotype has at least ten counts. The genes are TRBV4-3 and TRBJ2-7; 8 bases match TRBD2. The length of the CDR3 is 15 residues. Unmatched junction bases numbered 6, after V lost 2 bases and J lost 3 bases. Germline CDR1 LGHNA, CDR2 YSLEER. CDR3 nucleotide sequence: TGCGCCAGCAGCCAAATACTAGCGGTTAACTACGAGCAGTACTTC. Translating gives CASSQILAVNYEQYF.

CDR3 DNA sequence: TGCGCCAGCAGCGAAGGGACCGGGGGGCCTAACACAGATACGCAGTATTTT. Translation: CASSEGTGGPNTDTQYF. The chain joins TRBV5-1 to TRBJ2-3; D possibly corresponds to TRBD2 (7 bases). V was shortened by 4 bases and J by 2 bases, with 20 bases between the two germline ends. The CDR3 contains 17 residues. Germline CDR1 is SGHRS and CDR2 is YFSETQ. The full variable domain, its missing parts supplied by reference TRBV5-1 and TRBJ2-3, is KAGVTQTPRYLIKTRGQQVTLSCSPISGHRSVSWYQQTPGQGLQFLFEYFSETQRNKGNFPGRFSGRQFSNSRSEMNVSTLELGDSALYLCASSEGTGGPNTDTQYFGPGTRLTVL.

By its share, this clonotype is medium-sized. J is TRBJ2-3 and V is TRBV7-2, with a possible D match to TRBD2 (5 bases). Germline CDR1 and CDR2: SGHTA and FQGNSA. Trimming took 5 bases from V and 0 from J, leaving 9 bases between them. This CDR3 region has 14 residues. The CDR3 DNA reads TGTGCCAGCAGCCGTGGACTTAGCACAGATACGCAGTATTTT. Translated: CASSRGLSTDTQYF.

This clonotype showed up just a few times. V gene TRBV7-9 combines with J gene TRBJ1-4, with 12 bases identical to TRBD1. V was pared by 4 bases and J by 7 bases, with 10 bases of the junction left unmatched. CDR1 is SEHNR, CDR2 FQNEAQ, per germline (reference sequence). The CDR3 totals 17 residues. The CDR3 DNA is TGTGCCAGCAGCTCCAATAAGGGACAGGGGGCCTCTGAAAAACTGTTTTTT. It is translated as CASSSNKGQGASEKLFF.

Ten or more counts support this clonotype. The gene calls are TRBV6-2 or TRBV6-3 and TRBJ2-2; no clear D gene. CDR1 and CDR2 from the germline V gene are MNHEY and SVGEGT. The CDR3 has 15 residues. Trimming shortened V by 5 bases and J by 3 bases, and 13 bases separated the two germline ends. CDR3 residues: CASSPAVGDTGELFF. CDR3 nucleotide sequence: TGTGCCAGCAGTCCGGCTGTTGGTGACACCGGGGAGCTGTTTTTT.

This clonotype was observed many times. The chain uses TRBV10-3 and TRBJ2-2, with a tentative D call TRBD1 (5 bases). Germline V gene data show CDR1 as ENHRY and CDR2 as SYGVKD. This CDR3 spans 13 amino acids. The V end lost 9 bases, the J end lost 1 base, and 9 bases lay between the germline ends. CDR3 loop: CAIRGLNTGELFF. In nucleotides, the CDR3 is TGTGCCATTAGGGGCCTGAACACCGGGGAGCTGTTTTTT.

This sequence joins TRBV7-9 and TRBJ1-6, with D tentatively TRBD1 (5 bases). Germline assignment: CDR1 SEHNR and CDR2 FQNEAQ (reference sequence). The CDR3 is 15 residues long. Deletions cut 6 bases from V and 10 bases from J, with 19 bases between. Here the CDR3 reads CASRSRDGGDSPLHF. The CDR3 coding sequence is TGTGCCAGCAGGTCTAGGGACGGCGGGGACTCACCCCTCCACTTT.

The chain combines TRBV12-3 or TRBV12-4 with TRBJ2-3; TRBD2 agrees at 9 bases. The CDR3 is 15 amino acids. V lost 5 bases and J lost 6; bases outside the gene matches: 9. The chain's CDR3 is CASSTRGRGADTQYF. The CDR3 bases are TGTGCCAGCAGTACCCGCGGGAGGGGGGCCGATACGCAGTATTTT.

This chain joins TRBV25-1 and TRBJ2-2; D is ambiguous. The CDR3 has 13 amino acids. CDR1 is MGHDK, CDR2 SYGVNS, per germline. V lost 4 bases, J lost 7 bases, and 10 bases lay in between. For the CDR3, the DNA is TGTGCCAGCAGTGGGTTCGAGGACGGGGAGCTGTTTTTT. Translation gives CASSGFEDGELFF.

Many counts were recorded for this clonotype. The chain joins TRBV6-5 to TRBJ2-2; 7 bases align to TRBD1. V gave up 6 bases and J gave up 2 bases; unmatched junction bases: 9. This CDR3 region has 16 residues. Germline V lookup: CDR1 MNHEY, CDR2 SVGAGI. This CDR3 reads CASSRSYRGNTGELFF. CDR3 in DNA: TGTGCCAGCAGCCGCTCCTACAGGGGCAACACCGGGGAGCTGTTTTTT.

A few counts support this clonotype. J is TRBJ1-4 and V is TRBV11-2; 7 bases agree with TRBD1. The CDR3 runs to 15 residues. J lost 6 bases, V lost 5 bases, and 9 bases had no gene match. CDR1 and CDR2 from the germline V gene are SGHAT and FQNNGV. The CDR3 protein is CASSPNRGGDEKLFF. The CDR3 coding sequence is TGTGCCAGCAGCCCGAACAGGGGTGGAGATGAAAAACTGTTTTTT.

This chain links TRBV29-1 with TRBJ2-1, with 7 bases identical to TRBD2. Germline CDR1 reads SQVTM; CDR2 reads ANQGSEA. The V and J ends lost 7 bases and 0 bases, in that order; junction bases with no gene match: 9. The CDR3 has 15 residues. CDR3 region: CSAPRWGGSYNEQFF. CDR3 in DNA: TGCAGCGCTCCTAGGTGGGGGGGCTCCTACAATGAGCAGTTCTTC.

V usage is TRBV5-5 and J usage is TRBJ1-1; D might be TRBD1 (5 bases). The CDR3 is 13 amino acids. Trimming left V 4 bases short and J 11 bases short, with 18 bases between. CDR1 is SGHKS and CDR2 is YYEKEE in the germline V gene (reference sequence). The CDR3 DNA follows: TGTGCCAGCAGCGAGGGACCCGTCGGAGGGGCTTTCTTT. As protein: CASSEGPVGGAFF.

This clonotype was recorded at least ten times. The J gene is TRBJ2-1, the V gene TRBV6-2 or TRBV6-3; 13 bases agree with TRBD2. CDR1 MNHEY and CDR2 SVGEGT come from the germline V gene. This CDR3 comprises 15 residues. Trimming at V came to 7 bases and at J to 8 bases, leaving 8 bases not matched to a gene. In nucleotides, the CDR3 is TGTGCCAGCACTAATGGACTAGCGGGAGCTCATGAGCAGTTCTTC. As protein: CASTNGLAGAHEQFF.

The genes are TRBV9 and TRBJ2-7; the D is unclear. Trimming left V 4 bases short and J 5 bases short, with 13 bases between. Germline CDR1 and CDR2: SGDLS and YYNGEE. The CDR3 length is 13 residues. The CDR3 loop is CASSLSNLDEQYF. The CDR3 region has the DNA TGTGCCAGCAGCTTGAGCAACCTGGACGAGCAGTACTTC. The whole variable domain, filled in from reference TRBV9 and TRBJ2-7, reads DSGVTQTPKHLITATGQRVTLRCSPRSGDLSVYWYQQSLDQGLQFLIQYYNGEERAKGNILERFSAQQFPDLHSELNLSSLELGDSALYFCASSLSNLDEQYFGPGTRLTVT.

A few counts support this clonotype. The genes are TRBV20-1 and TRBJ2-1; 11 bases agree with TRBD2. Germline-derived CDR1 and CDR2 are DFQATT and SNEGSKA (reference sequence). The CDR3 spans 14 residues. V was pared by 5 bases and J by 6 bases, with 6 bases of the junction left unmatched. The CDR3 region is CSAAGTSGFNEQFF. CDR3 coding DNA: TGCAGTGCTGCCGGGACTAGCGGATTCAATGAGCAGTTCTTC.

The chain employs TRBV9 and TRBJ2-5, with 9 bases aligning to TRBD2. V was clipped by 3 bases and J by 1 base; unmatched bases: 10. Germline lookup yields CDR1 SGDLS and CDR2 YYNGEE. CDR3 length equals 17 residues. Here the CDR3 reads CASSAAELAGPQETQYF. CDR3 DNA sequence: TGTGCCAGCAGCGCCGCGGAACTAGCGGGCCCCCAAGAGACCCAGTACTTC.

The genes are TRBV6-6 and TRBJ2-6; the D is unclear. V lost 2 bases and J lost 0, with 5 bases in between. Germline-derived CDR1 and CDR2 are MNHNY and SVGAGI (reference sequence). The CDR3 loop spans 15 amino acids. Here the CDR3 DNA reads TGTGCCAGCAGTTACAGGCGCTCTGGGGCCAACGTCCTGACTTTC. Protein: CASSYRRSGANVLTF.

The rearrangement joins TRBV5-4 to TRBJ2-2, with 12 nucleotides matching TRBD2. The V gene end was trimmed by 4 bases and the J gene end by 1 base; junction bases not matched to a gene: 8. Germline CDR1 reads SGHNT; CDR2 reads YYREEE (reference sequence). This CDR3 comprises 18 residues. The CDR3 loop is CASSLDPTSGRNTGELFF. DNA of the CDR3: TGTGCCAGCAGCCTCGATCCGACTAGCGGGAGGAACACCGGGGAGCTGTTTTTT.

The DNA for the CDR3 is TGTGCCAGTAGTCCCCCGGGTGCGAGGACTGAAGCTTTCTTT. Translating gives CASSPPGARTEAFF. J is TRBJ1-1 and V is TRBV19; D ambiguous. This CDR3 has 14 residues. Between the trimmed V and J ends, which lost 5 bases and 5 bases, there was a span of 15 bases. The germline gives CDR1 LNHDA, CDR2 SQIVND (reference sequence).

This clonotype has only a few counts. The CDR3 region has the DNA TGCAGTGCTAGCCGGGACAGGGTTGACACCGGGGAGCTGTTTTTT. Translating gives CSASRDRVDTGELFF. J is TRBJ2-2 and V is TRBV20-1; 9 nucleotides agree with TRBD1. The germline CDR1 and CDR2 sequences are DFQATT and SNEGSKA (reference sequence). The CDR3 is 15 amino acids. Trimming cost V 3 bases and J 3 bases; bases outside gene matches: 5.

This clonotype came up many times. The CDR3 DNA reads as TGCAGTGCTAGCCCCGGGAGTGTCAATACGCAGTATTTT. Translating gives CSASPGSVNTQYF. The chain is built from TRBV20-1 and TRBJ2-3; D is possibly TRBD2 (6 bases). V gave up 3 bases and J gave up 7 bases, with 14 bases separating them. The CDR3 runs to 13 residues. CDR1 and CDR2 from the germline V gene are DFQATT and SNEGSKA (reference sequence).

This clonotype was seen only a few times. The CDR3 nucleotides read TGTGCCAGCAGTCCCGGGACTAGTCCCTACGAGCAGTACTTC. As protein: CASSPGTSPYEQYF. V and J are TRBV2 and TRBJ2-7, with 8 bases fitting TRBD2. This CDR3 spans 14 amino acids. The V segment lost 5 bases and the J segment 2 bases; nucleotides outside the gene matches: 5. Germline CDR1 is SNHLY and CDR2 is FYNNEI.